Included here is one T cell receptor (beta chain) sequence, with context. This clonotype was seen only a few times. This clone's antigen is unknown. Base qualities are missing; no much larger clone stands one base away. Relative to germline, V is missing 5 bases and J is missing 4 bases, with 12 bases of the junction outside any gene match. From the germline V gene, CDR1 is KGHSY and CDR2 is FQNENV. There are 16 amino acids in the CDR3, from cysteine to phenylalanine inclusive. The read is trimmed to its CDR3 DNA, 48 bases read in frame from base 1. This sample was taken from a study of yellow fever vaccine responses in identical twins (dated 2018 in TCRdb). The study in broad terms: In the study, vaccine-responding T cell clones were precisely tracked in identical twins. Here is what the overall study found, with its caveats: The authors reported that the T cell response to vaccination in identical twins appeared partly convergent and partly personalized.

Library preparation employed RT-PCR. Sequencing was carried out with an Illumina HiSeq 2500. TCRdb's own reprocessing of the public reads used fastp at Q25 and MiXCR and kept productive beta chains. Identical CDR3 proteins give one entry, which carries the most common genes and DNA. The sample records roughly 6,900 distinct CDR3 sequences, 86% of which are singletons. Roughly 1.2% of the sample belongs to the ten largest clones. The chain couples TRBV16 to TRBJ2-3; 7 bases in between match TRBD2. This specimen was T cells from blood (PBMCs), unsorted or a sorted subset (not recorded which), taken before or after yellow fever vaccination (not recorded which). The origin of this receptor is a woman under 30 who received the yellow fever vaccine. Donor details come from another sample of the same person, matched by shared clones. The CDR3 corresponds to CASSGRLAETSDTQYF. The bases are TGTGCCAGCAGCGGAAGACTAGCTGAGACATCAGATACGCAGTATTTT.